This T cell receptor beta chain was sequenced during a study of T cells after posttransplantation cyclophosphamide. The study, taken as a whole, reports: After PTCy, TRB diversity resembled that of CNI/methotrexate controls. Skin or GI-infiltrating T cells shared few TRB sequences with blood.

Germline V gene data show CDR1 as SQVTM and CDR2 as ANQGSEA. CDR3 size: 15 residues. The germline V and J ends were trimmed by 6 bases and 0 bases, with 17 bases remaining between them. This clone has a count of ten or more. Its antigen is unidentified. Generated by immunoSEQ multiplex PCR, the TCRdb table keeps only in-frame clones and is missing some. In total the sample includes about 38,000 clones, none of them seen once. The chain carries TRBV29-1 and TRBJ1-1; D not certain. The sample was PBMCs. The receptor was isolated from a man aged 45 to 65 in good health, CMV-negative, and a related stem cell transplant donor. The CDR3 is CSVRGLNGLNTEAFF. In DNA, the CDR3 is TGCAGCGTGAGAGGTTTAAATGGCTTGAACACTGAAGCTTTCTTT.